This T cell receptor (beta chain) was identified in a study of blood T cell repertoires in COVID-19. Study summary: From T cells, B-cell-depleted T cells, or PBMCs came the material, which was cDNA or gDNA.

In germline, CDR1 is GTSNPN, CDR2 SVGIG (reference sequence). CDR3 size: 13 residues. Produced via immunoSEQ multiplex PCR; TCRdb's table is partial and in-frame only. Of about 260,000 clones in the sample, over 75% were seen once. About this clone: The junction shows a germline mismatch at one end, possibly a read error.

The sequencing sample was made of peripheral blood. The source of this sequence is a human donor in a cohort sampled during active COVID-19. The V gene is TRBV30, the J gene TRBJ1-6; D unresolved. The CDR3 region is CAWSGNYNSPLHF. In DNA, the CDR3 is TGTGCCTGGAGCGGGAACTATAATTCGCCCCTCCACTTT.